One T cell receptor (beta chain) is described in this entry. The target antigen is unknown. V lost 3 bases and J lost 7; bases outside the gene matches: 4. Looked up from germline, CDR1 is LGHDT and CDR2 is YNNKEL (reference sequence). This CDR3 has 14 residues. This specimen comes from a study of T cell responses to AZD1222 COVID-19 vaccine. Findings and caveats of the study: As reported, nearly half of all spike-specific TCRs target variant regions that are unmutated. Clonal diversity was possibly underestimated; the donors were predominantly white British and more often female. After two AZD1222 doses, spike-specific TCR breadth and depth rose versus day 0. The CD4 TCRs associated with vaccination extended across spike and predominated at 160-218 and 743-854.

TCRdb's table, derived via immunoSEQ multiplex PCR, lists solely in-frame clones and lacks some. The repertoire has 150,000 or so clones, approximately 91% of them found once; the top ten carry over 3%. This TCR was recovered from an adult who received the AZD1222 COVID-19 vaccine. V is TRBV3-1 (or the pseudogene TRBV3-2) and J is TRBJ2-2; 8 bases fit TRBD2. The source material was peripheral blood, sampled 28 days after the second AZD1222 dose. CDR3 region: CASSHGGGGGELFF. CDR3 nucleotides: TGTGCCAGCAGCCACGGGGGGGGCGGCGGGGAGCTGTTTTTT.